This T cell receptor (beta chain) was found in a study of blood T cell repertoires in COVID-19. Study details: Samples representing acute and convalescent COVID-19 were sourced from the United States, Italy and Spain. PBMCs, B-cell-depleted T cells, or T cells provided the cDNA or gDNA that made up the material.

Germline trimming cut 0 bases from V and 2 bases from J; bases unmatched to any gene: 5. CDR1 and CDR2 from the germline V gene are MNHEY and SVGAGI. The CDR3 sequence is 16 residues long. In the source study's methods: Reference gene primer amplification gave estimated nucleated cell counts. TCRdb's table, derived via immunoSEQ multiplex PCR, lists solely in-frame clones and lacks some. The D gene and trimming were derived from the DNA, and the V and J assignments and clone size from that table. Here the sample spans under 45,000 clones, more than 90% being singletons. This TCR was sampled from a man aged 55 to 70 with active or convalescent COVID-19. J is TRBJ2-7 and V is TRBV6-5, with 9 bases aligning to TRBD2. The sample was peripheral blood. The CDR3: CASSYSAGLATYEQYF. The CDR3 region has the DNA TGTGCCAGCAGTTACTCTGCCGGACTAGCGACCTACGAGCAGTACTTC.